The present TCR beta chain was sequenced within a study of blood T cells in healthy people across ages. V was pared by 0 bases and J by 4 bases, with 10 bases between. The CDR3 runs 14 residues. CDR1 and CDR2 from the germline V gene are SGHRS and YFSETQ. For the second PCR, which ran for about 6 to 12 cycles, a sample-barcoded 5' primer and a J-beta primer mix were used. A tag from a template-switch adaptor with 12 random nucleotides marked each cDNA molecule. TCRdb redid the calling of the 5' RACE reads with MiXCR, one entry per CDR3 protein. The table records roughly 640,000 distinct CDR3 sequences, about 28% of them present only once. This clonotype was counted only a few times.

What was sequenced was blood. The genes are TRBV5-1 and TRBJ1-2; the D gene is possibly TRBD1 (6 bases). This TCR was recovered from a woman aged 80 or over in good health. CDR3 region: CASSLEGGGYGYTF. CDR3 in DNA: TGCGCCAGCAGCTTGGAGGGGGGAGGCTATGGCTACACCTTC.